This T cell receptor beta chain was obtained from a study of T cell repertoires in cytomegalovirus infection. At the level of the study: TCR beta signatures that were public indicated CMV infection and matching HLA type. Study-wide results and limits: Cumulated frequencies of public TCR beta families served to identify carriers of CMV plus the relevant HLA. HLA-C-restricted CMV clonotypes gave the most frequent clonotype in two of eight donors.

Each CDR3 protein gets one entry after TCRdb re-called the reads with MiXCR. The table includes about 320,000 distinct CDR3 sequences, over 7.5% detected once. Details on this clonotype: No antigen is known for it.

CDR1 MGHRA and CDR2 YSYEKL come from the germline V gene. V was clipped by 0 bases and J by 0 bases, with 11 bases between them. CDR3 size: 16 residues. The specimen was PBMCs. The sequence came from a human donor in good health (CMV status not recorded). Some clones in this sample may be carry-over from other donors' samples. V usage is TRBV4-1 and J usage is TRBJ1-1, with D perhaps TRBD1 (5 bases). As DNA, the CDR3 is TGCGCCAGCAGCCAAGATGTGGGACGGTTGAACACTGAAGCTTTCTTT. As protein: CASSQDVGRLNTEAFF.